One sample yielded the 14 T cell receptor beta chains listed below, sequenced in a study of cytotoxic CD8 clonotypes in ibrutinib-treated CLL. Some clones are missing from TCRdb's copy, which holds only in-frame ones; the method was immunoSEQ multiplex PCR. The data hold about 76,000 clones, with roughly 86% observed a single time. The sample here was PBMCs, taken before ibrutinib treatment. Receptors originate from a human donor with chronic lymphocytic leukemia.

This clone has a single count. The chain employs TRBV28 and TRBJ1-1, with 7 bases identical to TRBD1. CDR3 length: 14 amino acids. CDR1 and CDR2 from the germline V gene are MDHEN and SYDVKM. V shed 8 bases, J shed 5 bases, and the junction held 11 bases outside the gene matches. The CDR3 DNA is TGTGCCAGCGTAGAGGACAGGCCAGGGACTGAAGCTTTCTTT. Translation gives CASVEDRPGTEAFF.

Only a few counts were recorded for this clone. The genes are TRBV27 and TRBJ1-5; D possibly corresponds to TRBD1 (6 bases). This CDR3 spans 12 amino acids. CDR1 and CDR2 (germline): MNHEY, SMNVEV (reference sequence). Trimming left V 7 bases short and J 4 bases short, with 8 bases between. In DNA, the CDR3 is TGTGCCAGCACCCAGGGGAATCAGCCCCAGCATTTT. Translating it yields CASTQGNQPQHF.

The J gene is TRBJ2-1, the V gene TRBV7-3; 12 bases match TRBD2. CDR1 and CDR2 (germline): SGHTA, FQGTGA. The CDR3 runs to 18 residues. J lost 5 bases, V lost 5 bases, and 13 bases had no gene match. CDR3 loop: CASSLRTSGIVGDNEQFF. As DNA, the CDR3 is TGTGCCAGCAGCCTCCGGACTAGCGGGATAGTCGGGGACAATGAGCAGTTCTTC. Variable domain in full (rest from reference TRBV7-3 and TRBJ2-1): GAGVSQTPSNKVTEKGKYVELRCDPISGHTALYWYRQSLGQGPEFLIYFQGTGAADDSGLPNDRFFAVRPEGSVSTLKIQRTERGDSAVYLCASSLRTSGIVGDNEQFFGPGTRLTVL.

J is TRBJ2-7 and V is TRBV10-3; 8 positions match TRBD1. The germline V gene has CDR1 ENHRY and CDR2 SYGVKD. The CDR3 covers 17 residues. V gave up 6 bases and J gave up 3 bases; unmatched junction bases: 16. The CDR3 bases are TGTGCCATCAGCTCCCTGTCCGGGACAGGACCAAACTACGAGCAGTACTTC. It codes for CAISSLSGTGPNYEQYF.

This sequence joins TRBV29-1 and TRBJ2-1; D possibly matches TRBD1 or TRBD2 (6 bases each). The ends were cut back, 5 bases at V and 7 bases at J, with 15 bases in the middle. The CDR3 is 13 residues long. Looked up from germline, CDR1 is SQVTM and CDR2 is ANQGSEA. The CDR3 DNA is TGCAGCGTTAATAGGGGGGCGCGTAATGAGCAGTTCTTC. It translates to CSVNRGARNEQFF.

The V gene is TRBV10-1, the J gene TRBJ1-2; 7 bases are a match to TRBD1. The CDR3 consists of 13 residues. The J segment lost 2 bases and the V segment lost 3 bases, leaving 0 bases of the junction unmatched. The germline CDR1 and CDR2 sequences are WNHNN and SYGVQD (reference sequence). The CDR3 coding sequence is TGCGCCAGCAGTGAACAGGGGAACTATGGCTACACCTTC. As protein: CASSEQGNYGYTF.

The chain joins TRBV4-1 to TRBJ1-3; D is unresolved. This CDR3 is built from 16 residues. The germline V gene has CDR1 MGHRA and CDR2 YSYEKL. The V end was cut by 2 bases, the J end by 1 base, with 12 bases between. The CDR3 DNA is TGCGCCAGCAGCCAACTGAACGTTTTATCTGGAAACACCATATATTTT. Translation gives CASSQLNVLSGNTIYF.

The chain links TRBV16 to TRBJ1-2; D is perhaps TRBD1 (6 bases). The length of the CDR3 is 14 residues. Deletions cut 0 bases from V and 6 bases from J, with 11 bases between. The germline V gene has CDR1 KGHSY and CDR2 FQNENV. CDR3 bases: TGTGCCAGCAGCCAATCAGGCAGGGGCCATGGCTACACCTTC. Translating it yields CASSQSGRGHGYTF. Based on the CDR3 plus reference TRBV16 and TRBJ1-2, the full variable domain is GEEVAQTPKHLVRGEGQKAKLYCAPIKGHSYVFWYQQVLKNEFKFLISFQNENVFDETGMPKERFSAKCLPNSPCSLEIQATKLEDSAVYFCASSQSGRGHGYTFGSGTRLTVV.

The V and J genes are TRBV7-8 and TRBJ2-1; D perhaps matches TRBD2 (6 bases). Trimming pared 0 bases from V and 3 bases from J, leaving 9 bases between. The CDR3 contains 15 residues. CDR1 and CDR2 (germline): SGHVS, FQNEAQ. CDR3 region: CASSLAGGFYNEQFF. The CDR3 DNA reads as TGTGCCAGCAGCTTAGCGGGAGGATTCTACAATGAGCAGTTCTTC.

The chain carries TRBV6-1 and TRBJ2-3; 8 positions match TRBD2. V lost 11 bases and J lost 1; bases outside the gene matches: 11. CDR1 is MNHNS, CDR2 SASEGT, per germline. CDR3 length: 15 amino acids. The CDR3 sequence is CALQGLAVRTDTQYF. CDR3 sequence (DNA): TGTGCCCTTCAAGGACTAGCAGTACGCACAGATACGCAGTATTTT.

This CDR3 reads CSVEKTGQLYGYTF. The CDR3, as DNA: TGCAGCGTTGAGAAAACAGGACAGCTCTATGGCTACACCTTC. The V call is TRBV29-1, the J call TRBJ1-2, with D possibly matching TRBD1 (6 bases). Per germline, CDR1 SQVTM and CDR2 ANQGSEA. This CDR3 is built from 14 residues. Between the trimmed V and J ends, which lost 3 bases and 4 bases, there was a span of 15 bases.

This rearrangement joins TRBV9 to TRBJ1-5; 11 nucleotides agree with TRBD1. The CDR3 extends over 15 amino acids. Germline CDR1 SGDLS, CDR2 YYNGEE. J lost 4 bases, V lost 3 bases, and 3 bases had no gene match. CDR3 region: CASSAGTGGNQPQHF. DNA for the CDR3: TGTGCCAGCAGCGCTGGGACAGGGGGAAATCAGCCCCAGCATTTT.

As for this clone: Distinct nucleotide sequences in the sample also encode this CDR3. This chain connects TRBV5-1 to TRBJ2-7, with D perhaps TRBD2 (6 bases). Germline-derived CDR1 and CDR2 are SGHRS and YFSETQ. V was pared by 4 bases and J by 4 bases, with 9 bases between. CDR3 size: 12 residues. The CDR3: CASSPEGYEQYF. CDR3 sequence (DNA): TGCGCCAGCAGCCCGGAGGGTTACGAGCAGTACTTC.

The chain links TRBV6-6 to TRBJ1-4, with TRBD1 matching 7 bases. V lost 6 bases to trimming and J lost 4 bases; unmatched junction nucleotides: 5. Germline V gene lookup returns CDR1 MNHNY and CDR2 SVGAGI (reference sequence). The CDR3 is 14 amino acids. The CDR3 DNA follows: TGTGCCAGCAGATCCCGGGACAGTAATGAAAAACTGTTTTTT. Translating gives CASRSRDSNEKLFF.